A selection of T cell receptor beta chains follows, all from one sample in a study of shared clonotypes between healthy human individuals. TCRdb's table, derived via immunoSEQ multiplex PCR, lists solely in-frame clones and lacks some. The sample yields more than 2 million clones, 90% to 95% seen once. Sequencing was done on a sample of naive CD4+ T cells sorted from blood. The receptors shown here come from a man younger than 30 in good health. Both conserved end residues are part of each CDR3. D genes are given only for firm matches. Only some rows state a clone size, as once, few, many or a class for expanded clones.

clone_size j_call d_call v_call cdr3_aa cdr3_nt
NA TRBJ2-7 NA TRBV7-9 CASSSQGPEQYF TGTGCCAGCAGCTCGCAGGGCCCCGAGCAGTACTTC
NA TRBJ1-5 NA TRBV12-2 CASRPLRGPEDQPQHF TGTGCAAGTCGCCCCCTTAGGGGCCCTGAGGATCAGCCCCAGCATTTT
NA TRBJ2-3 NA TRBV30 CAWRRGDTSTDTQYF TGTGCCTGGAGGAGAGGGGATACTAGCACAGATACGCAGTATTTT
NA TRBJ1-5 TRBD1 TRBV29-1 CSVVTGEGQPQHF TGCAGCGTAGTGACAGGGGAGGGTCAGCCCCAGCATTTT
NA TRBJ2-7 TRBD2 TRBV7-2 CASSFAGGASYEQYF TGTGCCAGCAGCTTTGCGGGAGGTGCCTCCTACGAGCAGTACTTC
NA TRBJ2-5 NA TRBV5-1 CASSLEGGAEETQYF TGCGCCAGCAGCTTGGAAGGGGGAGCGGAGGAGACCCAGTACTTC
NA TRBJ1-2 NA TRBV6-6 CASSLALGEREYTF TGTGCCAGCAGCCTAGCTCTGGGGGAGAGGGAGTACACCTTC
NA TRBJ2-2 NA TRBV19 CASSIIIGTLAGELFF TGTGCCAGTAGTATTATTATAGGGACGTTGGCCGGGGAGCTGTTTTTT
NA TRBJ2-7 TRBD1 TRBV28 CASTSPGQGSPYEQYF TGTGCCAGCACCTCCCCGGGACAGGGCTCACCCTACGAGCAGTACTTC
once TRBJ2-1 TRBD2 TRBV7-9 CASSLEASGSWDEQFF TGTGCCAGCAGCTTAGAGGCTAGCGGGAGTTGGGATGAGCAGTTCTTC
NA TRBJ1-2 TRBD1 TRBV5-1 CASTTTGNYGYTF TGCGCCAGCACTACGACAGGGAACTATGGCTACACCTTC
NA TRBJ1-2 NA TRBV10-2 CASSGGSVGYTF TGCGCCAGCAGTGGGGGATCGGTGGGCTACACCTTC
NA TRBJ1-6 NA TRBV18 CASSQSSYNSPLHF TGTGCCAGCTCACAAAGCTCCTATAATTCACCCCTCCACTTT
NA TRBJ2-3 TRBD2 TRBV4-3 CASSQDLAGGHGDTQYF TGCGCCAGCAGCCAAGATCTAGCGGGAGGGCACGGAGATACGCAGTATTTT
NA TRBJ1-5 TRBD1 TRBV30 CAWSVKRDRSLTQPQHF TGTGCCTGGAGTGTCAAACGGGACAGAAGTCTTACTCAGCCCCAGCATTTT
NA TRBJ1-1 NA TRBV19 CASSDSASRTEAFF TGTGCCAGTAGTGACAGTGCCAGTCGGACTGAAGCTTTCTTT
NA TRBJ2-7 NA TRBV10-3 CAISGTNYEQYF TGTGCCATCAGCGGCACCAACTACGAGCAGTACTTC
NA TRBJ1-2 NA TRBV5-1 CASSTGNTNYGYTF TGCGCCAGCAGTACAGGAAATACTAACTATGGCTACACCTTC
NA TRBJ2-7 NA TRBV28 CASSLTGKPYEQYF TGTGCCAGCAGTTTAACAGGCAAGCCCTACGAGCAGTACTTC
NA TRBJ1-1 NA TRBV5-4 CARTRSGETEAFF TGTGCCAGAACGAGATCGGGTGAGACTGAAGCTTTCTTT
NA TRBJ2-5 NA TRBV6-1 CASNLAKQETQYF TGTGCCAGCAACCTAGCGAAACAAGAGACCCAGTACTTC
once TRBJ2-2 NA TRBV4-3 CASSQVDLPNTGELFF TGCGCCAGCAGCCAAGTAGATCTACCGAACACCGGGGAGCTGTTTTTT
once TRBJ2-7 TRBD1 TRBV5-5 CASSRDRVTAYEQYF TGTGCCAGCAGCCGGGACAGGGTGACGGCCTACGAGCAGTACTTC
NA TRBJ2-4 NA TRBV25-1 CASSESYLGDIQYF TGTGCCAGCAGTGAATCTTACTTGGGTGACATTCAGTACTTC
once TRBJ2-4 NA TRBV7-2 CASSSSPNPQYF TGTGCCAGCAGCTCCTCCCCGAATCCCCAGTACTTC
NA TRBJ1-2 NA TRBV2 CASVGPHGYTF TGTGCCAGCGTGGGACCCCATGGCTACACCTTC
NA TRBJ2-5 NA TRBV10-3 CAIMGGLEETQYF TGTGCCATCATGGGGGGACTTGAAGAGACCCAGTACTTC
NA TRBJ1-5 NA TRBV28 CASSSGQPQHF TGTGCCAGCAGTTCGGGGCAGCCCCAGCATTTT
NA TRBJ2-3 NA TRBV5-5 CASSLGTLGDTQYF TGTGCCAGCAGCTTGGGGACTCTAGGGGATACGCAGTATTTT
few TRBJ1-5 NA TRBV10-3 CAISVEGGNQPQHF TGTGCCATCAGTGTTGAGGGAGGCAATCAGCCCCAGCATTTT
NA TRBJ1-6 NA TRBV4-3 CASSSQWSPLHF TGCGCCAGCAGTAGTCAATGGTCACCCCTCCACTTT
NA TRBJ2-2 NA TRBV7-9 CASSPPGGNTGELFF TGTGCCAGCAGCCCCCCTGGCGGGAACACCGGGGAGCTGTTTTTT
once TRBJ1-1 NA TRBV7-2 CASSLARGTEAFF TGTGCCAGCAGCTTAGCGAGGGGGACCGAAGCTTTCTTT
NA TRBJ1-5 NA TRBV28 CASRPGRVGQPQHF TGTGCCAGCAGGCCGGGGAGGGTCGGTCAGCCCCAGCATTTT
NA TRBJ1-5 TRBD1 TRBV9 CASSVGGTTGDQPQHF TGTGCCAGCAGCGTAGGAGGGACGACAGGGGATCAGCCCCAGCATTTT
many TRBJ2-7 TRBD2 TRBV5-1 CASSLGLAGSYEQYF TGCGCCAGCAGCTTGGGACTAGCGGGGAGCTACGAGCAGTACTTC
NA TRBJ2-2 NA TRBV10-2 CASSGPGGPGELFF TGCGCCAGCAGTGGCCCGGGCGGGCCCGGGGAGCTGTTTTTT
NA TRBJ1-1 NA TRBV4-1 CASSQDRGNTEAFF TGCGCCAGCAGCCAAGATCGCGGGAACACTGAAGCTTTCTTT
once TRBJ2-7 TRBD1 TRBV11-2 CASSLWDRGNEQYF TGTGCCAGCAGCTTATGGGACAGGGGCAACGAGCAGTACTTC
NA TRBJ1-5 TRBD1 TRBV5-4 CASSYRDREENQPQHF TGTGCCAGCAGCTACCGGGACAGGGAGGAGAATCAGCCCCAGCATTTT
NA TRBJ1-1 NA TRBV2 CASSGPLNTEAFF TGTGCCAGCAGTGGCCCACTCAACACTGAAGCTTTCTTT